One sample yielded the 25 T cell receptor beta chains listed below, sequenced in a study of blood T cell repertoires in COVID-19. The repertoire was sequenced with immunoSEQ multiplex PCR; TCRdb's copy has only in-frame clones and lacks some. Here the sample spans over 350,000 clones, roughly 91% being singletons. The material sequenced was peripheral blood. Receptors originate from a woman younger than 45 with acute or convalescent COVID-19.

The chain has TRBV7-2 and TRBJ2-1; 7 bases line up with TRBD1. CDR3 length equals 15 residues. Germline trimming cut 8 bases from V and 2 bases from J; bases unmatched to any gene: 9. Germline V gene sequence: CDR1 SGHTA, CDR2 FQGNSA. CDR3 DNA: TGTGCCAGCCAGAAAGGGCAGGGGGCCTACAATGAGCAGTTCTTC. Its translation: CASQKGQGAYNEQFF.

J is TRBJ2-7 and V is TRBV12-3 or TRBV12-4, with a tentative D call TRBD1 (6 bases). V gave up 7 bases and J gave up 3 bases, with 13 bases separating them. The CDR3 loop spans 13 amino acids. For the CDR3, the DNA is TGTGCCAGCACCCCATCCAGGGGCTACGAGCAGTACTTC. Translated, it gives CASTPSRGYEQYF.

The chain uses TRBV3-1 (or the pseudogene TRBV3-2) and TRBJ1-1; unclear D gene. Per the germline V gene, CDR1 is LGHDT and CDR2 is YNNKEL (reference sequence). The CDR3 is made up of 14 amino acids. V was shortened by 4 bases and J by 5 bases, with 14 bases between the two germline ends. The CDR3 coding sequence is TGTGCCAGCAGCCCACTTTATGAGGGAACTGAAGCTTTCTTT. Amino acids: CASSPLYEGTEAFF.

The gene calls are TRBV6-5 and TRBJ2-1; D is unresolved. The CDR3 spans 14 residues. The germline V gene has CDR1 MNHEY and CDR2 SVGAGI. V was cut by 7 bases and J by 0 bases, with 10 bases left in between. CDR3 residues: CASISPNSYNEQFF. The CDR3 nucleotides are TGTGCCAGCATTAGTCCAAACTCCTACAATGAGCAGTTCTTC.

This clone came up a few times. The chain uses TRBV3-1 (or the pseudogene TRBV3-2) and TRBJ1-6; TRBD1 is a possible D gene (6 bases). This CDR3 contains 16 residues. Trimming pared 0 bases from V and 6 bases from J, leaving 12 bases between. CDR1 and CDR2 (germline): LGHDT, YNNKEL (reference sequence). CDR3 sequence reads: CASSQELGARNSPLHF. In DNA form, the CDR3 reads TGTGCCAGCAGCCAAGAACTGGGGGCGCGTAATTCACCCCTCCACTTT.

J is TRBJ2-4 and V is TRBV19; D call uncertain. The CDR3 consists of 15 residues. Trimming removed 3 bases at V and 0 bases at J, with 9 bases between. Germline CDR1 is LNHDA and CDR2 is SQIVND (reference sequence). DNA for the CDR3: TGTGCCAGTAGTATTTCCCCACTAGCCAAAAACATTCAGTACTTC. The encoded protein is CASSISPLAKNIQYF.

The CDR3 DNA reads as TGTGCCAGCAGCTTAGAGCGTTCGGGGGGGCCCCTTTTAGGCTACACCTTC. This translates into CASSLERSGGPLLGYTF. The chain recombines TRBV7-6 with TRBJ1-2, with a weak D call TRBD1 (6 bases). The CDR3 has 17 residues. The germline V and J ends were trimmed by 1 base and 8 bases, with 23 bases remaining between them. Germline V gene lookup returns CDR1 SGHVS and CDR2 FNYEAQ.

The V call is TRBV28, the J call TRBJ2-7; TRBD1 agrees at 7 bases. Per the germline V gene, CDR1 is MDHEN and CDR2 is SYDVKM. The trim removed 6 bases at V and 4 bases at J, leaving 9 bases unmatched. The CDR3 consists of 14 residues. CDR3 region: CASSFQGQIYEQYF. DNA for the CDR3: TGTGCCAGCAGCTTCCAGGGACAGATTTACGAGCAGTACTTC. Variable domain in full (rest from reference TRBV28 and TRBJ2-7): DVKVTQSSRYLVKRTGEKVFLECVQDMDHENMFWYRQDPGLGLRLIYFSYDVKMKEKGDIPEGYSVSREKKERFSLILESASTNQTSMYLCASSFQGQIYEQYFGPGTRLTVT.

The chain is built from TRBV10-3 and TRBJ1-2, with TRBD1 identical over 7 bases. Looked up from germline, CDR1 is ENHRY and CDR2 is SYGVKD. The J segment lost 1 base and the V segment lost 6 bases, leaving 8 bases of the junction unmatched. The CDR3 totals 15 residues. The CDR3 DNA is TGTGCCATCAGGGGCGCAGGGGGTTTTAACTATGGCTACACCTTC. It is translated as CAIRGAGGFNYGYTF.

CDR3 nucleotides: TGTGCCAGCAGTGATCAGGAATCTAACTATGGCTACACCTTC. This sequence encodes CASSDQESNYGYTF. V is TRBV2 and J is TRBJ1-2; no clear D. The V end was cut by 3 bases, the J end by 0 bases, with 8 bases between. From germline, CDR1 is SNHLY and CDR2 FYNNEI. CDR3 length: 14 amino acids.

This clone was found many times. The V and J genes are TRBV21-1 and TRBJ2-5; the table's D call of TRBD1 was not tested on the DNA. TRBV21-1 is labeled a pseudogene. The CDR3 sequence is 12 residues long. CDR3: CASVRGPETQYF. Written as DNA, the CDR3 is TGTGCCAGCGTCAGGGGGCCTGAGACCCAGTACTTC.

CDR3 protein: CASSSGQGNMGEQYF. The CDR3 DNA is TGCGCCAGCAGCTCGGGACAGGGAAATATGGGGGAGCAGTACTTC. The chain has TRBV5-1 and TRBJ2-7, with 9 bases aligning to TRBD1. CDR1 and CDR2 (germline): SGHRS, YFSETQ. The V segment lost 3 bases and the J segment 7 bases; nucleotides outside the gene matches: 11. The CDR3 loop spans 15 amino acids.

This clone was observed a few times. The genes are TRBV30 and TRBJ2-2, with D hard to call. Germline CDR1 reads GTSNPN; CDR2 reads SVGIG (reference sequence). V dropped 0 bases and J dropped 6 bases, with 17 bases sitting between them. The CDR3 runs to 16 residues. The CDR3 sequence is CAWSVQMGSMAGELFF. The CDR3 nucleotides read TGTGCCTGGAGTGTACAGATGGGCAGTATGGCCGGGGAGCTGTTTTTT.

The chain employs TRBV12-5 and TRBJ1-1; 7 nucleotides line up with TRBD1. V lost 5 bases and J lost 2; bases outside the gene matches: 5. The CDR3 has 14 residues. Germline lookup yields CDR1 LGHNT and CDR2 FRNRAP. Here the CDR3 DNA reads TGTGCTAGTGGTAAGGGACAGACTAACACTGAAGCTTTCTTT. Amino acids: CASGKGQTNTEAFF.

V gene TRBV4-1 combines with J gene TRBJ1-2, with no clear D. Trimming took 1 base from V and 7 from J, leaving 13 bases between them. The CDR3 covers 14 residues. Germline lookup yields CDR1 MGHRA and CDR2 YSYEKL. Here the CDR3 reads CASSQVEGIIGYTF. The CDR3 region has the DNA TGCGCCAGCAGCCAAGTGGAGGGAATAATTGGCTACACCTTC.

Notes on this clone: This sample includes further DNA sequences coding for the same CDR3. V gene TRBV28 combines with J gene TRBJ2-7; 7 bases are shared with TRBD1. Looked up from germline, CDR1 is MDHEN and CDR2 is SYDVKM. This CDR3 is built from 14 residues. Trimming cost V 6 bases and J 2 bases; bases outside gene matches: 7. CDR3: CASRGTGAPYEQYF. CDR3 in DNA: TGTGCCAGCAGGGGTACAGGGGCCCCCTACGAGCAGTACTTC.

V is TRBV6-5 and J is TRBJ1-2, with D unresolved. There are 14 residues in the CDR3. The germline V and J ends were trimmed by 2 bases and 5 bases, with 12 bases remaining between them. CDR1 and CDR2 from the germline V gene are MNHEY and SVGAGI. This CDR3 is CASSYLGGRYGYTF. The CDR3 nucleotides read TGTGCCAGCAGTTACCTCGGAGGTCGATATGGCTACACCTTC.

CDR3 sequence reads: CASSPFPRADNEQFF. DNA of the CDR3: TGTGCCAGCTCACCATTTCCCAGGGCAGACAATGAGCAGTTCTTC. V gene TRBV18 combines with J gene TRBJ2-1, with D possibly TRBD1 on 5 matching bases. The length of the CDR3 is 15 residues. Trimming left V 2 bases short and J 5 bases short, with 13 bases between. Germline values: CDR1 KGHSH, CDR2 LQKENI. The full variable domain, its missing parts supplied by reference TRBV18 and TRBJ2-1, is NAGVMQNPRHLVRRRGQEARLRCSPMKGHSHVYWYRQLPEEGLKFMVYLQKENIIDESGMPKERFSAEFPKEGPSILRIQQVVRGDSAAYFCASSPFPRADNEQFFGPGTRLTVL.

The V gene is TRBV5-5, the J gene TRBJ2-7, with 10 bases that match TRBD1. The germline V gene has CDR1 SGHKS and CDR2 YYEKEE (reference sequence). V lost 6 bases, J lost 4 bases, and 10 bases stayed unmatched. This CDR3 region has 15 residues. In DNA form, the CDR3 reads TGTGCCAGCACCCCTCTAGGGACAGGGGCGTACGAGCAGTACTTC. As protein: CASTPLGTGAYEQYF.

CDR3 nucleotides: TGTGCCAGCAGTGTGGGCTCCACAGATACGCAGTATTTT. Translation gives CASSVGSTDTQYF. The chain couples TRBV2 to TRBJ2-3; D remains unclear. Germline V CDR1 and CDR2: SNHLY, FYNNEI. The V gene lost 4 bases and the J gene lost 2 bases, with 7 bases spanning the gap. This CDR3 comprises 13 residues.

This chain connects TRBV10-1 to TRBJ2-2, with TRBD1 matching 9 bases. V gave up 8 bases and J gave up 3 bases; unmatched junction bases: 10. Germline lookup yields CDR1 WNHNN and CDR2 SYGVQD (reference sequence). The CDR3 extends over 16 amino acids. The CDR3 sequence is CASCITTGGDTGELFF. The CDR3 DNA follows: TGCGCCAGCTGCATTACTACAGGGGGCGACACCGGGGAGCTGTTTTTT.

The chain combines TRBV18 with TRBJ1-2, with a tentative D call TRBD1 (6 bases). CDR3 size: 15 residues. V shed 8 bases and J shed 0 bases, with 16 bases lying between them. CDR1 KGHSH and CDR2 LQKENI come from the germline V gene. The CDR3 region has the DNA TGTGCCAGCGGAGACCGGGACACCTCTAACTATGGCTACACCTTC. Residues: CASGDRDTSNYGYTF.

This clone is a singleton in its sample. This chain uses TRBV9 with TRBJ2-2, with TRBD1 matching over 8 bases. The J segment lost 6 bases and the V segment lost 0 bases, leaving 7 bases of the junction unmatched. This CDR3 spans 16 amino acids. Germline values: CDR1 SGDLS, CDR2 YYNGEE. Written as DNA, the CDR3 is TGTGCCAGCAGCGTAGAACCAGGGGGCAGGTCCGGGGAGCTGTTTTTT. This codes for CASSVEPGGRSGELFF.

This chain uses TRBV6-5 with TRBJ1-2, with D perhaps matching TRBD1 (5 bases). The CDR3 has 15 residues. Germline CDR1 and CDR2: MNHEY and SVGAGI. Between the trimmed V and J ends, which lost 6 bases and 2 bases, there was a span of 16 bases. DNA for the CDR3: TGTGCCAGCAGACCAATAGGGGAATTAAACTATGGCTACACCTTC. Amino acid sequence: CASRPIGELNYGYTF.

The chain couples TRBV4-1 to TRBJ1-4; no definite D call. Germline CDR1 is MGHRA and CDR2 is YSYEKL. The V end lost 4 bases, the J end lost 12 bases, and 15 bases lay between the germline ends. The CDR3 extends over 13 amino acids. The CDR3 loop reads CASSLILREELFF. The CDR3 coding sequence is TGCGCCAGCAGCCTCATATTGCGGGAGGAACTGTTTTTT.